This T cell receptor (beta chain) was sequenced during a study of beta chain features in type 1 diabetes. The CDR3 is 12 residues long. Germline lookup yields CDR1 MGHDK and CDR2 SYGVNS. The V and J ends lost 11 bases and 3 bases respectively, with 14 bases between them. On this clone: As yet, its antigen is unknown.

The isolated RNA, all of it, was reverse transcribed, so expressed TCRB transcripts were what got sequenced. Profiling relied on immunoSEQ multiplex PCR, and the TCRdb table lists in-frame clones only, not all of them. The sample lists a few hundred thousand clones; over 11% were seen once. Findings of the study overall: A definitive answer on HLA type influencing TCRB rearrangement was not reached here. All four CD4+ subsets from Type 1 diabetes patients carried moderately but significantly shorter TCRB CDR3s.

The sample was naive CD4+ T cells from blood. The clonotype comes from a young man in good health. V usage is TRBV25-1 and J usage is TRBJ2-7; either TRBD1 or TRBD2 may supply D (6 bases each). The CDR3 DNA reads as TGTGCCTCCAGGGGACTCAACTACGAGCAGTACTTC. It translates to CASRGLNYEQYF.